This TCR beta chain originates from a study of control samples from healthy donors and cancer patients. J lost 8 bases, V lost 3 bases, and 12 bases had no gene match. The CDR3 contains 16 residues. Germline CDR1 reads SEHNR; CDR2 reads FQNEAQ (reference sequence). TCRdb's table, derived via immunoSEQ multiplex PCR, lists solely in-frame clones and lacks some. The table lists 150,000 or so clones, roughly 94% of them singletons. The chain links TRBV7-9 to TRBJ2-1, with 8 bases matching TRBD1. The sample consisted of blood. This sequence originates from a man in his forties in good health. The CDR3 coding sequence is TGTGCCAGCAGCTTTGAGGACAGGGAAACTAGGGATGAGCAGTTCTTC. Translation: CASSFEDRETRDEQFF.